These T cell receptor beta chains were read from a single sample in a study of cytomegalovirus exposure and HLA in healthy donors. Profiled with immunoSEQ multiplex PCR; TCRdb holds only in-frame clones, not every one. The table lists 150,000 to 180,000 clones, roughly 77% of them singletons. The sample comprised PBMCs. Source of these receptors: a man between 25 and 39 years old in good health and CMV-seropositive. Both conserved end residues are part of each CDR3. The D gene is left open where the match is weak. Expanded clones are given a class, and other clones once, few, many or no size at all.

abundance: NA; d_gene: NA; v_gene: TRBV5-1; j_gene: TRBJ2-2; CDR3nt: TGCGCCAGCAGCTTGGGTTTCCCCAGCGGCACCGGGGAGCTGTTTTTT; CDR3aa: CASSLGFPSGTGELFF
abundance: few; d_gene: NA; v_gene: TRBV11-1; j_gene: TRBJ1-2; CDR3nt: TGTGCCAGCAGCTTACCACAGGGCCTAGACTACACCTTC; CDR3aa: CASSLPQGLDYTF
abundance: once; d_gene: TRBD1; v_gene: TRBV4-1; j_gene: TRBJ1-4; CDR3nt: TGCGCCAGCAGCCAAAGGGGACAGTACCTTGGGGGTGAAAAACTGTTTTTT; CDR3aa: CASSQRGQYLGGEKLFF
abundance: NA; d_gene: NA; v_gene: TRBV4-3; j_gene: TRBJ1-2; CDR3nt: TGCGCCAGCAGCCAGGGAACAGGGTACACCAACTATGGCTACACCTTC; CDR3aa: CASSQGTGYTNYGYTF
abundance: NA; d_gene: NA; v_gene: TRBV10-3; j_gene: TRBJ2-5; CDR3nt: TGTGCCATCAGTGGTTCTACAGGGCCCCAAGAGACCCAGTACTTC; CDR3aa: CAISGSTGPQETQYF
abundance: NA; d_gene: NA; v_gene: TRBV29-1; j_gene: TRBJ2-2; CDR3nt: TGCAGCGTTTCGGGGTGGGCCGGGGAGCTGTTTTTT; CDR3aa: CSVSGWAGELFF
abundance: NA; d_gene: TRBD1; v_gene: TRBV30; j_gene: TRBJ1-1; CDR3nt: TGTGCCTGGACGGACAGGGTGTCGGAAGCTTTCTTT; CDR3aa: CAWTDRVSEAFF
abundance: many; d_gene: TRBD1; v_gene: TRBV5-4; j_gene: TRBJ1-4; CDR3nt: TGTGCCAGCAGCTTTAACAGGGGGATAGATGAAAAACTGTTTTTT; CDR3aa: CASSFNRGIDEKLFF
abundance: NA; d_gene: NA; v_gene: TRBV4-2; j_gene: TRBJ1-1; CDR3nt: TGTGCCAGCAGCCCCGCTTCTAGGGGGACTGAAGCTTTCTTT; CDR3aa: CASSPASRGTEAFF
abundance: NA; d_gene: NA; v_gene: TRBV28; j_gene: TRBJ2-7; CDR3nt: TGTGCCAGCAGTTCGCTACAAACTACAGGGAGGGGGGACGAGCAGTACTTC; CDR3aa: CASSSLQTTGRGDEQYF
abundance: NA; d_gene: TRBD1; v_gene: TRBV28; j_gene: TRBJ1-2; CDR3nt: TGTGCCAGCAGTTTGCCCGGGACAGGGATTTTAGGTGGCTACACCTTC; CDR3aa: CASSLPGTGILGGYTF
abundance: NA; d_gene: NA; v_gene: TRBV5-8; j_gene: TRBJ1-1; CDR3nt: TGTGCCAGCAGCTTGGAGGGCAGGGGATGGACTGAAGCTTTCTTT; CDR3aa: CASSLEGRGWTEAFF
abundance: NA; d_gene: NA; v_gene: TRBV6-1; j_gene: TRBJ1-4; CDR3nt: TGTGCCAGCAACCGAAGACGGGACTCAAATGAAAAACTGTTTTTT; CDR3aa: CASNRRRDSNEKLFF
abundance: NA; d_gene: NA; v_gene: TRBV28; j_gene: TRBJ2-7; CDR3nt: TGTGCCAGCAGTTCCCCCCCCACAGCCCACGAGCAGTACTTC; CDR3aa: CASSSPPTAHEQYF
abundance: few; d_gene: TRBD2; v_gene: TRBV18; j_gene: TRBJ2-7; CDR3nt: TGTGCCAGCTCACCAGGCCTAGCGGGAGGTAACGAGCAGTACTTC; CDR3aa: CASSPGLAGGNEQYF
abundance: NA; d_gene: NA; v_gene: TRBV4-3; j_gene: TRBJ2-7; CDR3nt: TGCGCCAGCAGCCAGACAAGGCGCGCGGGCGACGAGCAGTACTTC; CDR3aa: CASSQTRRAGDEQYF
abundance: NA; d_gene: NA; v_gene: TRBV6-5; j_gene: TRBJ1-1; CDR3nt: TGTGCCAGCAGTTACTCGTCCAGGTCCTACGAAGCTTTCTTT; CDR3aa: CASSYSSRSYEAFF
abundance: NA; d_gene: NA; v_gene: TRBV5-8; j_gene: TRBJ2-5; CDR3nt: TGTGCCAGCAGCTCCCGGCCGGGGAACCAAGAGACCCAGTACTTC; CDR3aa: CASSSRPGNQETQYF
abundance: NA; d_gene: TRBD2; v_gene: TRBV27; j_gene: TRBJ2-2; CDR3nt: TGTGCCAGCAGTTCCGGACTAGCGGGCGGGGAGCTGTTTTTT; CDR3aa: CASSSGLAGGELFF
abundance: NA; d_gene: NA; v_gene: TRBV7-9; j_gene: TRBJ1-1; CDR3nt: TGTTCCAGCAGCTTAGCTTCAGGGGCAAGGACTGAAGCTTTCTTT; CDR3aa: CSSSLASGARTEAFF
abundance: NA; d_gene: NA; v_gene: TRBV18; j_gene: TRBJ2-1; CDR3nt: TGTGCCAGCTCACCGGCTAGTACACATGAGCAGTTCTTC; CDR3aa: CASSPASTHEQFF
abundance: few; d_gene: NA; v_gene: TRBV5-1; j_gene: TRBJ1-1; CDR3nt: TGCGCCAGCACCGTCAGGGGCCCGAACACTGAAGCTTTCTTT; CDR3aa: CASTVRGPNTEAFF
abundance: NA; d_gene: TRBD1; v_gene: TRBV9; j_gene: TRBJ2-7; CDR3nt: TGTGCCAGCAGCGTGAAGGACAGGGCCTACGAGCAGTACTTC; CDR3aa: CASSVKDRAYEQYF
abundance: NA; d_gene: NA; v_gene: TRBV6-1; j_gene: TRBJ2-7; CDR3nt: TGTGCCAGCAGTGTTACTTCCTACGAGCAGTACTTC; CDR3aa: CASSVTSYEQYF
abundance: NA; d_gene: NA; v_gene: TRBV6-1; j_gene: TRBJ1-6; CDR3nt: TGTGCCAGCATGGAGGGTCCCCTACTTGCCCCCCTCCACTTT; CDR3aa: CASMEGPLLAPLHF
abundance: NA; d_gene: TRBD1; v_gene: TRBV5-6; j_gene: TRBJ1-1; CDR3nt: TGTGCCAGCAGCCGGACAGGGGGCAAGGACACTGAAGCTTTCTTT; CDR3aa: CASSRTGGKDTEAFF
abundance: NA; d_gene: TRBD2; v_gene: TRBV7-2; j_gene: TRBJ2-5; CDR3nt: TGTGCCAGCAGCTTAGGCCCTAGCGGGATAACTCAAGAGACCCAGTACTTC; CDR3aa: CASSLGPSGITQETQYF
abundance: few; d_gene: NA; v_gene: TRBV21-1; j_gene: TRBJ1-1; CDR3nt: TGTGCCAGCGGGGACAGATCTATATCACTCATGAACACTGAAGCTTTCTTT; CDR3aa: CASGDRSISLMNTEAFF